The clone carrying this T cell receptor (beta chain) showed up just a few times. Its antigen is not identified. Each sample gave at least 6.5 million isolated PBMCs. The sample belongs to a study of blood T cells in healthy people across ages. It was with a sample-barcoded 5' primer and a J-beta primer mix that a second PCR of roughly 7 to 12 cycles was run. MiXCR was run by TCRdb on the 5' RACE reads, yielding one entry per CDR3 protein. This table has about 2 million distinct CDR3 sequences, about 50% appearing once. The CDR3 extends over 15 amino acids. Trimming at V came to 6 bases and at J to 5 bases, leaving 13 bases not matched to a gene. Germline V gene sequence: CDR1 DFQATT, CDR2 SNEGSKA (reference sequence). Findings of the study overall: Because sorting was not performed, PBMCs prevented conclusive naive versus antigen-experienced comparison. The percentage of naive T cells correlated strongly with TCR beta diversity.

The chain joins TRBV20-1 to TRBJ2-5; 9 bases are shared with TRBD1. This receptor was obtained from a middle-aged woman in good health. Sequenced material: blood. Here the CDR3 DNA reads TGCAGTGCCAGCCCCTACAGGGGGCGGCGGGAGACCCAGTACTTC. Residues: CSASPYRGRRETQYF.